These 16 T cell receptor beta chains were sequenced from one sample in a study of blood T cell repertoires in COVID-19. The data were produced by immunoSEQ multiplex PCR, yet TCRdb's version contains in-frame clones alone and is incomplete. The data contain 150,000 to 200,000 clones, more than 85% of them singletons. Specimen: peripheral blood. These receptors all stem from a woman in her sixties or seventies with COVID-19, enrolled during active disease.

The rearrangement links TRBV7-9 to TRBJ1-1; D remains unclear. V lost 7 bases, J lost 0 bases, and 9 bases lay in between. The CDR3 has 13 amino acids. The germline gives CDR1 SEHNR, CDR2 FQNEAQ (reference sequence). Written as DNA, the CDR3 is TGTGCCAGCAAAAAACAGCTGAACACTGAAGCTTTCTTT. Amino acids: CASKKQLNTEAFF. The whole variable domain, filled in from reference TRBV7-9 and TRBJ1-1, reads DTGVSQNPRHKITKRGQNVTFRCDPISEHNRLYWYRQTLGQGPEFLTYFQNEAQLEKSRLLSDRFSAERPKGSFSTLEIQRTEQGDSAMYLCASKKQLNTEAFFGQGTRLTVV.

The chain uses TRBV7-9 and TRBJ1-1, with no clear D. Per germline, CDR1 SEHNR and CDR2 FQNEAQ (reference sequence). The CDR3 runs to 14 residues. Trimming stripped 2 bases from V and 3 bases from J, with 10 bases between. CDR3 region: CASSLISRDTEAFF. The CDR3 DNA reads TGTGCCAGCAGCTTAATTAGTCGGGACACTGAAGCTTTCTTT.

This clone was detected once. CDR3 nucleotide sequence: TGTGCCAGCAGAGAGGCGCCAGCCGTCTCCTACGAGCAGTACTTC. Protein: CASREAPAVSYEQYF. The genes are TRBV7-9 and TRBJ2-7; D unclear. V lost 6 bases, J lost 0 bases, and 15 bases lay in between. CDR1 is SEHNR, CDR2 FQNEAQ, per germline (reference sequence). The CDR3 has 15 amino acids.

The chain employs TRBV3-1 (or the pseudogene TRBV3-2) and TRBJ2-3; tentatively, D is TRBD2 (7 bases). Trimming shortened V by 0 bases and J by 8 bases, and 15 bases separated the two germline ends. The germline V gene has CDR1 LGHDT and CDR2 YNNKEL (reference sequence). CDR3 size: 15 residues. The CDR3, as DNA: TGTGCCAGCAGCCAAGAAAGGGGGGGGCGAGGTACGCAGTATTTT. As protein: CASSQERGGRGTQYF.

The chain couples TRBV11-2 to TRBJ1-2; a possible D gene is TRBD1 (5 bases). Germline V gene data show CDR1 as SGHAT and CDR2 as FQNNGV. Trimming cost V 6 bases and J 8 bases, with 19 bases left between them. The CDR3 is made up of 14 amino acids. The CDR3 DNA reads as TGTGCCAGCAGTTCCACACAGGAGATTGGAGGCTACACCTTC. The encoded protein is CASSSTQEIGGYTF.

V usage is TRBV27 and J usage is TRBJ1-4; TRBD1 might be the D (5 bases). The CDR3 contains 17 residues. The V end was cut by 3 bases, the J end by 5 bases, with 19 bases between. Germline assignment: CDR1 MNHEY and CDR2 SMNVEV (reference sequence). DNA of the CDR3: TGTGCCAGCAGTTTTAGCTTTGAGACAGTCGAGAATGAAAAACTGTTTTTT. This gives the protein CASSFSFETVENEKLFF.

The V call is TRBV19, the J call TRBJ2-3, with 8 bases matching TRBD2. CDR1 is LNHDA and CDR2 is SQIVND in the germline V gene (reference sequence). With 5 bases clipped from V and 4 bases from J, the junction kept 11 bases outside the gene matches. The CDR3 runs to 16 residues. CDR3 sequence (DNA): TGTGCCAGTAGTGCCCGCCGGGGGGGGCAGGCAGATACGCAGTATTTT. Translating it yields CASSARRGGQADTQYF.

The chain combines TRBV9 with TRBJ1-1; D might be TRBD1 (6 bases). Trimming left V 0 bases short and J 8 bases short, with 14 bases between. Germline V lookup: CDR1 SGDLS, CDR2 YYNGEE. The CDR3 has 14 amino acids. As DNA, the CDR3 is TGTGCCAGCAGCGTAGGAGAGACCGGGACAGAAGCTTTCTTT. It yields the protein CASSVGETGTEAFF.

The J gene is TRBJ1-5, the V gene TRBV6-6; D unresolved. V was cut by 8 bases and J by 2 bases, with 7 bases left in between. The CDR3 extends over 12 amino acids. Looked up from germline, CDR1 is MNHNY and CDR2 is SVGAGI (reference sequence). The CDR3 protein is CASQFRNQPQHF. As DNA, the CDR3 is TGTGCCAGCCAATTTCGCAATCAGCCCCAGCATTTT.

This clone was detected only once. The chain uses TRBV28 and TRBJ1-1; unclear D gene. The CDR3 is 13 amino acids. Trimming shortened V by 2 bases and J by 8 bases, and 12 bases separated the two germline ends. CDR1 is MDHEN and CDR2 is SYDVKM in the germline V gene. Here the CDR3 DNA reads TGTGCCAGCAGTTTAGGCGATTTTAGCGAAGCTTTCTTT. This encodes CASSLGDFSEAFF.

The rearrangement uses TRBV7-3 and TRBJ1-1; D uncertain. The ends were cut back, 4 bases at V and 7 bases at J, with 10 bases in the middle. CDR3 length: 12 residues. Germline V CDR1 and CDR2: SGHTA, FQGTGA. The CDR3 coding sequence is TGTGCCAGCAGCTCCGGTCGAAGTGAAGCTTTCTTT. This encodes CASSSGRSEAFF.

V gene TRBV5-4 combines with J gene TRBJ1-1, with D possibly being TRBD1 (6 bases). This CDR3 has 13 residues. Trimming stripped 4 bases from V and 1 base from J, with 8 bases between. Germline lookup yields CDR1 SGHNT and CDR2 YYREEE (reference sequence). The CDR3 nucleotides read TGTGCCAGCAGCGTGACAGGGAACACTGAAGCTTTCTTT. Translated, it gives CASSVTGNTEAFF. The whole variable domain, remainder taken from reference TRBV5-4 and TRBJ1-1, is ETGVTQSPTHLIKTRGQQVTLRCSSQSGHNTVSWYQQALGQGPQFIFQYYREEENGRGNFPPRFSGLQFPNYSSELNVNALELDDSALYLCASSVTGNTEAFFGQGTRLTVV.

The rearrangement joins TRBV27 to TRBJ2-1; the D gene is possibly TRBD1 (5 bases). Trimming took off 4 bases at V and 9 bases at J, with 10 bases between the two ends. CDR3 length: 12 amino acids. Germline V lookup: CDR1 MNHEY, CDR2 SMNVEV (reference sequence). DNA of the CDR3: TGTGCCAGCAGTTCCCAGGGTGGTGAGCAGTTCTTC. Protein: CASSSQGGEQFF.

The chain joins TRBV18 to TRBJ1-1; 7 bases line up with TRBD1. V trimming: 4 bases; J trimming: 4 bases; junction bases outside the gene matches: 15. From germline, CDR1 is KGHSH and CDR2 LQKENI. This CDR3 is built from 17 residues. DNA for the CDR3: TGTGCCAGCTCACGAAACGTACAGGGGAGTGGTAGCACTGAAGCTTTCTTT. It is translated as CASSRNVQGSGSTEAFF.

The rearrangement joins TRBV5-6 to TRBJ2-6; 7 bases agree with TRBD1. CDR1 and CDR2 from the germline V gene are SGHDT and YYEEEE. The CDR3 has 17 residues. The V gene end was trimmed by 0 bases and the J gene end by 0 bases; junction bases not matched to a gene: 3. CDR3 sequence: CASSLGDSSSGANVLTF. The CDR3 DNA reads as TGTGCCAGCAGCTTGGGGGACAGCAGCTCTGGGGCCAACGTCCTGACTTTC.

The CDR3 sequence is CSVVGGADTEAFF. The CDR3 bases are TGCAGCGTTGTCGGGGGGGCTGACACTGAAGCTTTCTTT. The V gene is TRBV29-1, the J gene TRBJ1-1; D is perhaps TRBD1 (6 bases). Germline-derived CDR1 and CDR2 are SQVTM and ANQGSEA. The CDR3 is 13 residues long. Trimming stripped 4 bases from V and 3 bases from J, with 12 bases between.